The 6 T cell receptor beta chains below come from one sample, sequenced in a study of CXCR3-negative and CXCR3-positive naive CD8 T cells. UMI-labeled TRB cDNA libraries were prepared by 5' RACE. TCRdb derives one entry per CDR3 protein from the 5' RACE reads, leaving out DNA. The listing contains 30,000 to 40,000 distinct CDR3 sequences. Sequenced material: memory CD8+ T cells from blood. The source is a human donor in good health. Some clones in this sample may be carry-over from other donors' samples.

This chain connects TRBV7-9 to TRBJ1-1; TCRdb names TRBD1, which stays unverified in the absence of DNA. Germline CDR1 is SEHNR and CDR2 is FQNEAQ (reference sequence). CDR3 size: 17 residues. The CDR3 sequence is CASSSQARTTMNTEAFF.

The V and J genes are TRBV5-1 and TRBJ2-7; lacking DNA, the TRBD2 call made by TCRdb goes unchecked. This CDR3 has 14 amino acids. CDR1 and CDR2 from the germline V gene are SGHRS and YFSETQ. The CDR3 spells CASSPGLAGYEQYF.

The chain is built from TRBV29-1 and TRBJ2-2; TCRdb lists TRBD2, though no DNA is available to test this call. This CDR3 region has 17 residues. Looked up from germline, CDR1 is SQVTM and CDR2 is ANQGSEA. The chain's CDR3 is CSVVSGLAGGPIGELFF.

V and J are TRBV28 and TRBJ2-3; without DNA, the TCRdb call of TRBD1 cannot be checked. The CDR3 consists of 15 residues. Germline CDR1 and CDR2: MDHEN and SYDVKM. The CDR3 loop is CASSLFQGSTDTQYF.

The rearrangement joins TRBV28 to TRBJ2-7; there is no DNA to check the TCRdb D call of TRBD1. CDR1 MDHEN and CDR2 SYDVKM come from the germline V gene. CDR3 length: 14 amino acids. CDR3 in amino acids: CASSPQGSTYEQYF.

This chain links TRBV6-2 or TRBV6-3 with TRBJ2-1; TCRdb designates TRBD1, a call that cannot be tested without DNA. There are 14 residues in the CDR3. CDR1 MNHEY and CDR2 SVGEGT come from the germline V gene. The CDR3 spells CASSLGGTYNEQFF.